One and the same sample provided the 32 T cell receptor beta chains below, sequenced in a study of shared clonotypes between healthy human individuals. Repertoires were generated with immunoSEQ multiplex PCR, while TCRdb's copy carries only in-frame clones and drops some. The data show approximately 2,300,000 clones, with roughly 92% seen just once and more than 0.35% held by the top ten. The sample taken for sequencing was naive CD4+ T cells from PBMCs. Sample subset: CD45RA+ positively selected. The receptors here all came from a man aged 18 to 29 in good health. Some clones in this sample may be carry-over from other donors' samples.

The rearrangement joins TRBV7-3 to TRBJ2-5; D gene unclear. Germline CDR1 SGHTA, CDR2 FQGTGA. The CDR3 covers 15 residues. V shed 4 bases and J shed 5 bases, with 17 bases lying between them. CDR3 loop: CASSSRPGAYETQYF. CDR3 in DNA: TGTGCCAGCAGCTCCCGCCCCGGAGCCTACGAGACCCAGTACTTC.

The CDR3 region is CASSAGTGNFYEQYF. The CDR3 nucleotides are TGTGCCAGCAGCGCCGGGACAGGCAACTTCTACGAGCAGTACTTC. This chain joins TRBV11-2 and TRBJ2-7; TRBD1 matches 8 bases. The CDR3 is 15 amino acids. The germline CDR1 and CDR2 sequences are SGHAT and FQNNGV. Trimming removed 5 bases from V and 3 bases from J; junction bases left unmatched: 9. Supplemented by reference TRBV11-2 and TRBJ2-7, the full variable domain reads EAGVAQSPRYKIIEKRQSVAFWCNPISGHATLYWYQQILGQGPKLLIQFQNNGVVDDSQLPKDRFSAERLKGVDSTLKIQPAKLEDSAVYLCASSAGTGNFYEQYFGPGTRLTVT.

The chain uses TRBV18 and TRBJ1-2; TRBD1 agrees at 7 bases. V shed 3 bases, J shed 0 bases, and the junction held 7 bases outside the gene matches. The CDR3 runs to 16 residues. Germline V lookup: CDR1 KGHSH, CDR2 LQKENI. CDR3 DNA: TGTGCCAGCTCACCCACGACAGGGACGGCTAACTATGGCTACACCTTC. The encoded protein is CASSPTTGTANYGYTF.

The CDR3 protein is CASSPPGGISAFF. The DNA for the CDR3 is TGTGCCAGCAGTCCCCCCGGAGGCATTTCGGCTTTCTTT. The chain combines TRBV28 with TRBJ1-1; D not resolved. Germline CDR1 reads MDHEN; CDR2 reads SYDVKM. V was cut by 5 bases and J by 11 bases, with 18 bases left in between. The CDR3 extends over 13 amino acids.

In this sample, this clone turned up once. The V call is TRBV28, the J call TRBJ2-6; tentatively, D is TRBD2 (7 bases). This CDR3 has 19 residues. CDR1 is MDHEN and CDR2 is SYDVKM in the germline V gene. The V end lost 6 bases, the J end lost 0 bases, and 21 bases lay between the germline ends. The CDR3 nucleotides are TGTGCCAGCAGCTCCTCATGGGGGGGGCGCGGCTCTGGGGCCAACGTCCTGACTTTC. Encoded protein: CASSSSWGGRGSGANVLTF.

This clone has a handful of counts. J is TRBJ1-1 and V is TRBV29-1, with TRBD1 matching 10 bases. Germline V gene sequence: CDR1 SQVTM, CDR2 ANQGSEA. V was pared by 7 bases and J by 6 bases, with 5 bases of the junction left unmatched. The length of the CDR3 is 12 residues. CDR3 sequence reads: CSGDRGSAEAFF. The DNA of the CDR3 is TGCAGCGGGGACAGGGGAAGCGCTGAAGCTTTCTTT.

This sequence joins TRBV5-6 and TRBJ2-5; 9 bases match TRBD1. With V trimmed by 2 bases and J by 3 bases, 11 bases remained unmatched. CDR3 size: 17 residues. The V gene's germline CDR1 is SGHDT and CDR2 YYEEEE. CDR3: CASSLLLTGTGKETQYF. Written as DNA, the CDR3 is TGTGCCAGCAGCTTACTCCTCACCGGGACAGGGAAAGAGACCCAGTACTTC.

The chain recombines TRBV27 with TRBJ1-2; D gene uncertain. The ends were cut back, 7 bases at V and 0 bases at J, with 18 bases in the middle. The V gene's germline CDR1 is MNHEY and CDR2 SMNVEV (reference sequence). The CDR3 length is 16 residues. DNA of the CDR3: TGTGCCAGCAAACCCCTAGGCGGGGTTGCTAACTATGGCTACACCTTC. Encoded protein: CASKPLGGVANYGYTF.

This rearrangement joins TRBV6-5 to TRBJ2-7; 8 nucleotides match TRBD2. The ends lost 2 bases at V and 6 bases at J; junction bases unmatched: 9. The CDR3 extends over 15 amino acids. Looked up from germline, CDR1 is MNHEY and CDR2 is SVGAGI. This CDR3 is CASSYASGGVGEQYF. In nucleotides, the CDR3 is TGTGCCAGCAGTTACGCCTCCGGGGGGGTTGGCGAGCAGTACTTC.

V usage is TRBV5-1 and J usage is TRBJ1-2, with D unresolved. CDR1 is SGHRS, CDR2 YFSETQ, per germline. CDR3 length: 13 residues. V was shortened by 2 bases and J by 2 bases, with 7 bases between the two germline ends. The CDR3 DNA follows: TGCGCCAGCAGCTTTACAGAAAACTATGGCTACACCTTC. It encodes CASSFTENYGYTF.

Concerning this clone: This same CDR3 is encoded by further DNA sequences in the sample. The chain uses TRBV5-1 and TRBJ2-3; 12 bases align to TRBD2. Germline V gene data show CDR1 as SGHRS and CDR2 as YFSETQ. The CDR3 runs to 15 residues. With 1 base clipped from V and 6 bases from J, the junction kept 3 bases outside the gene matches. The CDR3 protein is CASSLLAGGPDTQYF. The DNA for the CDR3 is TGCGCCAGCAGCTTGCTAGCGGGAGGGCCTGATACGCAGTATTTT.

Worth noting for this clone: The same CDR3 can be traced to other DNA sequences in this sample. The chain uses TRBV28 and TRBJ1-5; D is uncertain. Trimming took 6 bases from V and 0 from J, leaving 12 bases between them. This CDR3 is built from 15 residues. The germline gives CDR1 MDHEN, CDR2 SYDVKM. The chain's CDR3 is CASSPGHLSNQPQHF. The CDR3 DNA sequence: TGTGCCAGCAGCCCCGGGCACCTTAGCAATCAGCCCCAGCATTTT.

The chain uses TRBV7-6 and TRBJ2-1, with 11 bases matching TRBD2. The J segment lost 6 bases and the V segment lost 5 bases, leaving 3 bases of the junction unmatched. The CDR3 covers 14 residues. Germline V gene sequence: CDR1 SGHVS, CDR2 FNYEAQ. The CDR3 bases are TGTGCCAGCAGCACTAGCGGGAGAAGCAATGAGCAGTTCTTC. Protein product: CASSTSGRSNEQFF.

In the case of this clone: One end of the junction does not line up with germline, which may come from a read error. The chain has TRBV25-1 and TRBJ2-7, with unresolved D. CDR3 length: 13 residues. Germline V CDR1 and CDR2: MGHDK, SYGVNS. In DNA form, the CDR3 reads TGTGCCAGCAGTGAAGCGTCCCTCTACGAGCAGCACTTC. It is translated as CASSEASLYEQHF.

This chain joins TRBV5-1 and TRBJ2-3; 7 bases map to TRBD2. Germline CDR1 is SGHRS and CDR2 is YFSETQ. The J segment lost 2 bases and the V segment lost 4 bases, leaving 4 bases of the junction unmatched. The CDR3 covers 14 residues. The CDR3 loop reads CASSRGDPTDTQYF. The CDR3 coding sequence is TGCGCCAGCAGCCGGGGGGACCCCACAGATACGCAGTATTTT. The full variable domain, with the rest looked up from reference TRBV5-1 and TRBJ2-3, is KAGVTQTPRYLIKTRGQQVTLSCSPISGHRSVSWYQQTPGQGLQFLFEYFSETQRNKGNFPGRFSGRQFSNSRSEMNVSTLELGDSALYLCASSRGDPTDTQYFGPGTRLTVL.

The chain has TRBV5-1 and TRBJ1-4, with 10 bases matching TRBD1. The V gene end was trimmed by 6 bases and the J gene end by 7 bases; junction bases not matched to a gene: 9. The CDR3 consists of 15 residues. CDR1 and CDR2 from the germline V gene are SGHRS and YFSETQ. In DNA, the CDR3 is TGCGCCAGCACCCGAGGGACAGGGGATGGTGAAAAACTGTTTTTT. This translates into CASTRGTGDGEKLFF.

This chain links TRBV27 with TRBJ1-5; TRBD1 matches at 9 bases. The CDR3 runs 15 residues. The germline gives CDR1 MNHEY, CDR2 SMNVEV (reference sequence). With V trimmed by 6 bases and J by 0 bases, 3 bases remained unmatched. DNA of the CDR3: TGTGCCAGCAGGGACAGGGGCTATAGCAATCAGCCCCAGCATTTT. It codes for CASRDRGYSNQPQHF.

The gene calls are TRBV7-6 and TRBJ2-7, with TRBD1 matching 7 bases. This CDR3 contains 16 residues. The V gene end was trimmed by 6 bases and the J gene end by 1 base; junction bases not matched to a gene: 12. Germline V gene lookup returns CDR1 SGHVS and CDR2 FNYEAQ. CDR3 sequence reads: CASSSITGDQSYEQYF. The CDR3 region has the DNA TGTGCCAGCAGTTCCATAACAGGGGACCAATCCTACGAGCAGTACTTC.

The chain employs TRBV5-1 and TRBJ2-3; 7 nucleotides align to TRBD2. There are 15 residues in the CDR3. With 4 bases clipped from V and 1 base from J, the junction kept 6 bases outside the gene matches. The V gene's germline CDR1 is SGHRS and CDR2 YFSETQ. CDR3 sequence: CASSSGLVGTDTQYF. The CDR3 DNA follows: TGCGCCAGCAGCAGCGGACTAGTTGGCACAGATACGCAGTATTTT.

The chain joins TRBV5-1 to TRBJ2-4, with D unresolved. Trimming shortened V by 3 bases and J by 2 bases, and 12 bases separated the two germline ends. Germline V gives CDR1 SGHRS, CDR2 YFSETQ. The CDR3 runs to 15 residues. In nucleotides, the CDR3 is TGCGCCAGCAGCTCTCCTGAGGTCCCCAAAAACATTCAGTACTTC. Its translation is CASSSPEVPKNIQYF.

V usage is TRBV5-6 and J usage is TRBJ1-1; D uncertain. The CDR3 runs 13 residues. Germline V gives CDR1 SGHDT, CDR2 YYEEEE. Deletions cut 0 bases from V and 2 bases from J, with 5 bases between. The CDR3 loop is CASSLEPNTEAFF. In nucleotides, the CDR3 is TGTGCCAGCAGCTTGGAGCCAAACACTGAAGCTTTCTTT.

The rearrangement uses TRBV19 and TRBJ1-2, with D maybe TRBD1 (5 bases). V dropped 7 bases and J dropped 6 bases, with 6 bases sitting between them. Germline-derived CDR1 and CDR2 are LNHDA and SQIVND (reference sequence). This CDR3 has 10 amino acids. The CDR3 protein is CASMGDGYTF. DNA for the CDR3: TGTGCCAGTATGGGGGATGGCTACACCTTC.

V usage is TRBV28 and J usage is TRBJ2-3; D is unclear. CDR1 and CDR2 from the germline V gene are MDHEN and SYDVKM. Between the trimmed V and J ends, which lost 3 bases and 1 base, there was a span of 8 bases. This CDR3 comprises 14 residues. CDR3 DNA sequence: TGTGCCAGCAGTTTCCTAACCCGCACAGATACGCAGTATTTT. Its translation: CASSFLTRTDTQYF.

V gene TRBV5-1 combines with J gene TRBJ2-2; perhaps TRBD2 as D (6 bases). This CDR3 comprises 14 residues. Germline values: CDR1 SGHRS, CDR2 YFSETQ. Between the trimmed V and J ends, which lost 0 bases and 6 bases, there was a span of 9 bases. DNA of the CDR3: TGCGCCAGCAGCTTGGGAACTAGCTCCGGGGAGCTGTTTTTT. It codes for CASSLGTSSGELFF.

The genes are TRBV28 and TRBJ2-1, with 12 bases identical to TRBD2. The germline gives CDR1 MDHEN, CDR2 SYDVKM. The CDR3 is 15 residues long. Germline trimming cut 5 bases from V and 7 bases from J; bases unmatched to any gene: 6. This chain's CDR3 is CASSTLAGGDNEQFF. The CDR3 DNA sequence: TGTGCCAGCAGTACTCTAGCGGGAGGGGATAATGAGCAGTTCTTC.

The table lists this clone with a count of one. The chain employs TRBV28 and TRBJ2-5; D is undetermined. Germline V gene data show CDR1 as MDHEN and CDR2 as SYDVKM. The CDR3 runs to 13 residues. V lost 6 bases and J 1 base, leaving 9 bases between the germline ends. CDR3 residues: CASSLDLQETQYF. In DNA, the CDR3 is TGTGCCAGCAGCCTAGACCTCCAAGAGACCCAGTACTTC.

The rearrangement joins TRBV10-2 to TRBJ2-7; 7 bases are a match to TRBD2. This CDR3 is built from 15 residues. Trimming at V came to 0 bases and at J to 5 bases, leaving 7 bases not matched to a gene. Germline values: CDR1 WSHSY, CDR2 SAAADI. The CDR3 DNA is TGCGCCAGCAGTGAGTCGATCTTTCGGGGGGACGAGCAGTACTTC. Its translation: CASSESIFRGDEQYF.

The genes are TRBV2 and TRBJ2-2; D might be TRBD1 (6 bases). The CDR3 sequence is 16 residues long. With 1 base removed from V and 4 bases from J, the gap between germline ends came to 13 bases. CDR1 and CDR2 from the germline V gene are SNHLY and FYNNEI. The CDR3 DNA sequence: TGTGCCAGCAGTGAAGAGGCAGGGGTGGGCACCGGGGAGCTGTTTTTT. Its translation is CASSEEAGVGTGELFF.

The rearrangement joins TRBV15 to TRBJ1-2; D unresolved. The germline CDR1 and CDR2 sequences are LNHNV and YYDKDF (reference sequence). The V end was cut by 0 bases, the J end by 4 bases, with 12 bases between. The CDR3 covers 15 residues. The CDR3 loop reads CATSRDRGLSYGYTF. CDR3 bases: TGTGCCACCAGCAGAGATCGTGGGCTGTCCTATGGCTACACCTTC.

This clone was picked up one time. The chain has TRBV19 and TRBJ2-5, with TRBD1 matching over 7 bases. Germline trimming cut 3 bases from V and 5 bases from J; bases unmatched to any gene: 9. This CDR3 is built from 15 residues. Looked up from germline, CDR1 is LNHDA and CDR2 is SQIVND (reference sequence). The CDR3 DNA reads TGTGCCAGTAGTATCAAAAGGGGGCGCGGTGAGACCCAGTACTTC. Amino acid sequence: CASSIKRGRGETQYF.

This chain connects TRBV14 to TRBJ1-5; TRBD1 aligns across 8 bases. There are 15 residues in the CDR3. Germline values: CDR1 SGHDN, CDR2 FVKESK. V trimming: 6 bases; J trimming: 6 bases; junction bases outside the gene matches: 10. This CDR3 reads CASSRNTGGSQPQHF. For the CDR3, the DNA is TGTGCCAGCAGTCGAAATACAGGGGGTTCTCAGCCCCAGCATTTT.

This clone was recorded a few times. The chain employs TRBV7-2 and TRBJ2-5, with D unresolved. The germline V and J ends were trimmed by 5 bases and 5 bases, with 18 bases remaining between them. The germline CDR1 and CDR2 sequences are SGHTA and FQGNSA. The CDR3 is 15 residues long. CDR3 in DNA: TGTGCCAGCAGCCTCTGGACCCGTACCCGGGAGACCCAGTACTTC. Translated: CASSLWTRTRETQYF.